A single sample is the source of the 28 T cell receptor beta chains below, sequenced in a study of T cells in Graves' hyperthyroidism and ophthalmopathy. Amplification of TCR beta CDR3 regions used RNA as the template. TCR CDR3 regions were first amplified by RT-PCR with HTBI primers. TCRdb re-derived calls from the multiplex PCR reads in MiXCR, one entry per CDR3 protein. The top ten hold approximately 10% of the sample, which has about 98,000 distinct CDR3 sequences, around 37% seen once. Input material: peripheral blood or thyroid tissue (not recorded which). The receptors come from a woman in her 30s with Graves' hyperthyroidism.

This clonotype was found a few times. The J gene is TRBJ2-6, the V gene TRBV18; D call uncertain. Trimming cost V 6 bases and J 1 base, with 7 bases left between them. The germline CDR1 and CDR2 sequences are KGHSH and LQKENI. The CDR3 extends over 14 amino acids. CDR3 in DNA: TGTGCCAGCTCTGCAGGTTCTGGGGCCAACGTCCTGACTTTC. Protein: CASSAGSGANVLTF. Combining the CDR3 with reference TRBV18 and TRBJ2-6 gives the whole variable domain NAGVMQNPRHLVRRRGQEARLRCSPMKGHSHVYWYRQLPEEGLKFMVYLQKENIIDESGMPKERFSAEFPKEGPSILRIQQVVRGDSAAYFCASSAGSGANVLTFGAGSRLTVL.

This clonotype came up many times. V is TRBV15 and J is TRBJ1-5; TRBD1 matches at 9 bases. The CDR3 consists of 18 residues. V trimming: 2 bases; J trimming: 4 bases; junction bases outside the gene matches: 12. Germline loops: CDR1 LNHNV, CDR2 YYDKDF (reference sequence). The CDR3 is CATSRPRRGTGLNQPQHF. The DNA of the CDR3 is TGTGCCACCAGCAGACCGAGGAGGGGGACAGGGTTGAATCAGCCCCAGCATTTT.

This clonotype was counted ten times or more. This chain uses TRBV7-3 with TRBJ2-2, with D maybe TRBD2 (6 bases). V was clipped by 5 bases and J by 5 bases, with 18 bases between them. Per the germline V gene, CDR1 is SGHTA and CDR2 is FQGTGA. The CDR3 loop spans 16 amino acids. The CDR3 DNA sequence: TGTGCCAGCAGCGCCGACGGGGGATCGGGAACCGGGGAGCTGTTTTTT. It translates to CASSADGGSGTGELFF.

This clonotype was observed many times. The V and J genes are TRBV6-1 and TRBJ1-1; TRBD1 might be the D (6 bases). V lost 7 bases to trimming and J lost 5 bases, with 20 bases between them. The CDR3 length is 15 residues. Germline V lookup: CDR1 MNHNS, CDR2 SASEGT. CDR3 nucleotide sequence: TGTGCCAGCACTATACTCTGGGGGGCTTGGACTGAAGCTTTCTTT. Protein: CASTILWGAWTEAFF.

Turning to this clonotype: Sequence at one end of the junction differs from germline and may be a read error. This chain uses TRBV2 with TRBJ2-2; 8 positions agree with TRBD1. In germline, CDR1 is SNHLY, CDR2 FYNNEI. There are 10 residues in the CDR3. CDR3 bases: TGTGCCAGCAGTGGAGGGCCAGGGGGCTTT. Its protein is CASSGGPGGF.

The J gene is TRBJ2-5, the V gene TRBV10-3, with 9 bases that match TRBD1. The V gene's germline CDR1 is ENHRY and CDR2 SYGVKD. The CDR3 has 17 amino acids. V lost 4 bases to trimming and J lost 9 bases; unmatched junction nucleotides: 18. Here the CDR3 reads CAISGDRADGSNQPQYF. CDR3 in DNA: TGTGCCATCAGTGGGGACAGGGCGGATGGTAGCAATCAGCCCCAGTACTTC.

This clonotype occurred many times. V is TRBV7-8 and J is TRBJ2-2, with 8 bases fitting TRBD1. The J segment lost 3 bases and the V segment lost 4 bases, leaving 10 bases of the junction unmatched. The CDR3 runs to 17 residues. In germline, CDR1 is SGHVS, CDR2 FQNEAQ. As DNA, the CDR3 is TGTGCCAGCAGCTCACATGTGGGGACAGGCTACACCGGGGAGCTGTTTTTT. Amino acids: CASSSHVGTGYTGELFF.

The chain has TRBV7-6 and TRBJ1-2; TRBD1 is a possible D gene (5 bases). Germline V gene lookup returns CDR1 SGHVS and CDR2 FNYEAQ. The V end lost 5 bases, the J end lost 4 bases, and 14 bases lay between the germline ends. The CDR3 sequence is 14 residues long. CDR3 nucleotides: TGTGCCAGCAGCCGATCCGGGGGGGGCTATGGCTACACCTTC. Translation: CASSRSGGGYGYTF.

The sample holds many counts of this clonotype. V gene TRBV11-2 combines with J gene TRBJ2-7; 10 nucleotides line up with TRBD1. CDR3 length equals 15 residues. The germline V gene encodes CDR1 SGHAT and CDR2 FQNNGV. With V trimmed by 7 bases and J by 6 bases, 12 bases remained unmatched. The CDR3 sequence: CASTSNRDRGAEQYF. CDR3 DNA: TGTGCCAGCACCTCAAACCGGGACAGGGGCGCCGAGCAGTACTTC.

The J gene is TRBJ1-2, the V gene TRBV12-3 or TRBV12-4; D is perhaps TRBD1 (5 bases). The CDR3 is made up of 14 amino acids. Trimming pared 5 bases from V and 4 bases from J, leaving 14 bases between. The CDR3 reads CASSVGTVSYGYTF. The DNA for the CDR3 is TGTGCCAGCAGTGTAGGGACTGTCTCCTATGGCTACACCTTC.

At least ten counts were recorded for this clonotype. The CDR3 sequence is CASSAADSGNTIYF. In DNA form, the CDR3 reads TGTGCCAGCAGCGCAGCTGACTCTGGAAACACCATATATTTT. The rearrangement links TRBV9 to TRBJ1-3; D unclear. The CDR3 contains 14 residues. V dropped 3 bases and J dropped 0 bases, with 7 bases sitting between them. Germline CDR1 and CDR2: SGDLS and YYNGEE.

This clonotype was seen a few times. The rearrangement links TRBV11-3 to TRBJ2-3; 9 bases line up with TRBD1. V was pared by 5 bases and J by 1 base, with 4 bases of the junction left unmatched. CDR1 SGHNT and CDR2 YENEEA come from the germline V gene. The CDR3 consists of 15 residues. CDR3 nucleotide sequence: TGTGCCAGCAGCGCCGGGACAGGGCGCACAGATACGCAGTATTTT. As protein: CASSAGTGRTDTQYF.

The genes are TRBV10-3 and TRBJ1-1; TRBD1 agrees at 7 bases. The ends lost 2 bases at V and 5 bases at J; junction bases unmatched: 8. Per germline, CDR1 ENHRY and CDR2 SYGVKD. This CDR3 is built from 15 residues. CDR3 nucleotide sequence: TGTGCCATCAGTGAGCTTTACAGGGGACGGACTGAAGCTTTCTTT. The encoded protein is CAISELYRGRTEAFF.

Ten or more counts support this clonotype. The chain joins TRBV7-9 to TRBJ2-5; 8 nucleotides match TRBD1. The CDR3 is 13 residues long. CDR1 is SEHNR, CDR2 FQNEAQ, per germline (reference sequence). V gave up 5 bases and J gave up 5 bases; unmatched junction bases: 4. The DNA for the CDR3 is TGTGCCAGCAGCGGACAGGGTGGGGAGACCCAGTACTTC. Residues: CASSGQGGETQYF.

In nucleotides, the CDR3 is TGTGCCAGCAGCGTCGGACTAGAGGGCAGCTCTGGGGCCAACGTCCTGACTTTC. Residues: CASSVGLEGSSGANVLTF. The rearrangement links TRBV9 to TRBJ2-6; TRBD2 aligns across 7 bases. Trimming at V came to 2 bases and at J to 0 bases, leaving 8 bases not matched to a gene. The length of the CDR3 is 18 residues. From germline, CDR1 is SGDLS and CDR2 YYNGEE.

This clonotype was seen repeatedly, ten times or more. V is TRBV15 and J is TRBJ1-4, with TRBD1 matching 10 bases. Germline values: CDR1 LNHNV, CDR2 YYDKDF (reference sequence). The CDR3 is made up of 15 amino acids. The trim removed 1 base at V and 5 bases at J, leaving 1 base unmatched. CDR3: CATSRGGQGNEKLFF. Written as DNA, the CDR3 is TGTGCCACCAGCAGAGGGGGACAGGGGAATGAAAAACTGTTTTTT.

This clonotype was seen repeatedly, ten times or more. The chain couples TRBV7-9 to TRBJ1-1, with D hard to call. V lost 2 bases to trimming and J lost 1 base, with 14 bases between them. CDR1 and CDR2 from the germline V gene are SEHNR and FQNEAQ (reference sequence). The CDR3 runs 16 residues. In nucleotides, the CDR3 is TGTGCCAGCAGCTTATCATTTGGTTTGCCGAACACTGAAGCTTTCTTT. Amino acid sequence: CASSLSFGLPNTEAFF.

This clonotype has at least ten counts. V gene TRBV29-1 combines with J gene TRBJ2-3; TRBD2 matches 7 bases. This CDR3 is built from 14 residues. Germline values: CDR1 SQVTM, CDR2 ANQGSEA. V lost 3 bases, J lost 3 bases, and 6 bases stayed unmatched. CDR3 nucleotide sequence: TGCAGCGTTGAGGGCGGGAGATCGACAGATACGCAGTATTTT. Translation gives CSVEGGRSTDTQYF.

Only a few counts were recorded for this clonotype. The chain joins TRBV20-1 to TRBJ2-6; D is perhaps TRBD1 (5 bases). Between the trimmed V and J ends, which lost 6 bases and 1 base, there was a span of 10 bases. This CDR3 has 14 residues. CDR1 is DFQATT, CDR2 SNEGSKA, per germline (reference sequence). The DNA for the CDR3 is TGCAGTGCCTTCCGACAGTCTGGGGCCAACGTCCTGACTTTC. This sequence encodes CSAFRQSGANVLTF.

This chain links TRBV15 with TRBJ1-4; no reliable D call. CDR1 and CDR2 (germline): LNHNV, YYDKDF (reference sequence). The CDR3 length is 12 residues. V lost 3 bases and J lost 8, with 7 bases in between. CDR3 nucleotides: TGTGCCACCAGCAGCCTTGGAGAAAAACTGTTTTTT. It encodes CATSSLGEKLFF.

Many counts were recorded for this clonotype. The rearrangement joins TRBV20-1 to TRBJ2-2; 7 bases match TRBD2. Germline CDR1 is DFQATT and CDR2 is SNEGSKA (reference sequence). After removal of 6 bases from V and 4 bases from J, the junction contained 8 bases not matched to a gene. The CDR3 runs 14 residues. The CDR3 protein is CSAHRLAPTGELFF. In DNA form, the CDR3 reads TGCAGTGCACACAGACTAGCTCCCACCGGGGAGCTGTTTTTT.

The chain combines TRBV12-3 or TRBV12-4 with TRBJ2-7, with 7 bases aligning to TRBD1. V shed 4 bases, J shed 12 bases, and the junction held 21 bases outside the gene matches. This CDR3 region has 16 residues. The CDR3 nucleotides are TGTGCCAGCAGTTCCCTGGGCAGAAGGGACAGCAACGTGCGGTACTTC. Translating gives CASSSLGRRDSNVRYF.

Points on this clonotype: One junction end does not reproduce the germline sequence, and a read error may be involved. The CDR3 DNA reads TGCAGTGCATCAAACCAAGAGACCCAGTACTTT. Encoded protein: CSASNQETQYF. This chain uses TRBV20-1 with TRBJ2-5, with D unresolved. The CDR3 loop spans 11 amino acids. Germline V gene sequence: CDR1 DFQATT, CDR2 SNEGSKA (reference sequence).

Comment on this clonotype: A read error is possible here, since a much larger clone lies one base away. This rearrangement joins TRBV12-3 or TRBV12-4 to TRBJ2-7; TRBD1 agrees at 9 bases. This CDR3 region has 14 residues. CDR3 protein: CASSDRGSSYGQYF. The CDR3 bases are TGTGCCAGCTCGGACAGGGGTAGCTCCTACGGGCAGTACTTC.

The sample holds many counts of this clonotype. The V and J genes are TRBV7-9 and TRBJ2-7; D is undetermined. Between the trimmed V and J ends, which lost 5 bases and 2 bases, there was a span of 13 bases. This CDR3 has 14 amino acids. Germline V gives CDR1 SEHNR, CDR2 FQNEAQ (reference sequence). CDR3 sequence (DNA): TGTGCCAGCAGCCCCGGAGATTCACCCTACGAGCAGTACTTC. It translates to CASSPGDSPYEQYF.

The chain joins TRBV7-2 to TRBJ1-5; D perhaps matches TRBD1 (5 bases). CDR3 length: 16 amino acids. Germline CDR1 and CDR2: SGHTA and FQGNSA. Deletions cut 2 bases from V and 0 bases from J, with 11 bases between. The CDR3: CASSLRQGYSNQPQHF. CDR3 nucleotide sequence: TGTGCCAGCAGCTTACGCCAGGGTTATAGCAATCAGCCCCAGCATTTT.

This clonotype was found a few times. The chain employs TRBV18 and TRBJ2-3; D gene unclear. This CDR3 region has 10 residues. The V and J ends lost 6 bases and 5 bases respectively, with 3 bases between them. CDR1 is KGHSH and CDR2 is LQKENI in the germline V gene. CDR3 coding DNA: TGTGCCAGCTCCGGAGATACGCAGTATTTT. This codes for CASSGDTQYF.

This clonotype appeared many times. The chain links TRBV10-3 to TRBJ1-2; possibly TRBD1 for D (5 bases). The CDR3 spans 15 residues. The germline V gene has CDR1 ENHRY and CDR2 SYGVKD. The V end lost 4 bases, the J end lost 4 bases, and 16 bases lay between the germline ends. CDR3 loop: CAISVGGTGSYGYTF. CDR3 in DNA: TGTGCCATCAGTGTGGGAGGGACGGGAAGCTATGGCTACACCTTC.